What follows are 8 T cell receptor beta chains derived from one specimen sequenced in a study of molecular identifiers for immune sequencing clone quantification. TCRdb analysed the PCR reads with MiXCR anew, one entry per CDR3 protein. The sample consists of more than 85,000 distinct CDR3 sequences, around 37% of them appearing once. Sequencing was performed on naive CD8+ T cells from blood, with Jurkat cell RNA spiked in. The subset denotes: FACS-sorted CD8+CD4-CCR7+CD45RA+ naive T cells. The receptor source for this set is a human donor in good health. Some libraries in this study had Jurkat cell RNA spiked in.

The sample holds many counts of this clonotype. The V gene is TRBV14, the J gene TRBJ2-7; D is perhaps TRBD2 (5 bases). Per germline, CDR1 SGHDN and CDR2 FVKESK. This CDR3 region has 14 residues. The V gene lost 4 bases and the J gene lost 4 bases, with 14 bases spanning the gap. The DNA for the CDR3 is TGTGCCAGCAGCCTGGGAGTGTCCGTTTACGAGCAGTACTTC. It translates to CASSLGVSVYEQYF.

This clonotype showed up many times. This rearrangement joins TRBV6-2 or TRBV6-3 to TRBJ2-5; 8 bases line up with TRBD2. Germline assignment: CDR1 MNHEY and CDR2 SVGEGT. The CDR3 contains 15 residues. After removal of 7 bases from V and 4 bases from J, the junction contained 11 bases not matched to a gene. For the CDR3, the DNA is TGTGCCAGCACCGACTTTAGCGGGATGACAGAGACCCAGTACTTC. This codes for CASTDFSGMTETQYF.

The CDR3 protein is CSARALGEASPLHF. Written as DNA, the CDR3 is TGCAGTGCTAGAGCCCTTGGGGAGGCATCACCCCTCCACTTT. The J gene is TRBJ1-6, the V gene TRBV20-1; D gene ambiguous. The germline CDR1 and CDR2 sequences are DFQATT and SNEGSKA (reference sequence). CDR3 length: 14 residues. Trimming took 1 base from V and 10 from J, leaving 14 bases between them.

In this sample, this clonotype turned up a few times. The rearrangement uses TRBV7-9 and TRBJ2-7; 7 nucleotides agree with TRBD2. Germline V gives CDR1 SEHNR, CDR2 FQNEAQ (reference sequence). J gave up 2 bases and V 8 bases, and 12 bases lay outside the gene matches. The CDR3 sequence is 15 residues long. The CDR3 DNA reads TGTGCCAGCCTATCCTCCGAGAGCGGGACCTACGAGCAGTACTTC. Its protein product is CASLSSESGTYEQYF.

This clonotype was seen a few times. The rearrangement joins TRBV13 to TRBJ2-7; TRBD2 agrees at 14 bases. V lost 6 bases to trimming and J lost 6 bases; unmatched junction nucleotides: 7. The CDR3 extends over 15 amino acids. Germline assignment: CDR1 PRHDT and CDR2 FYEKMQ (reference sequence). Written as DNA, the CDR3 is TGTGCCAGCAGTGCCGGACTAGCGGGAGGAGGCGAGCAGTACTTC. This sequence encodes CASSAGLAGGGEQYF.

This clonotype was counted many times. V gene TRBV28 combines with J gene TRBJ2-7; D may be TRBD1 or TRBD2 (6 bases each). Per the germline V gene, CDR1 is MDHEN and CDR2 is SYDVKM. The CDR3 totals 14 residues. V was cut by 5 bases and J by 7 bases, with 18 bases left in between. The CDR3 here is CASSLPPGAGEQYF. The CDR3 region has the DNA TGTGCCAGCAGTCTCCCCCCGGGGGCGGGTGAGCAGTACTTC.

This clonotype was recorded a few times. J is TRBJ2-7 and V is TRBV19; the D gene is possibly TRBD1 (6 bases). The CDR3 spans 14 residues. Trimming took off 4 bases at V and 2 bases at J, with 12 bases between the two ends. CDR1 is LNHDA and CDR2 is SQIVND in the germline V gene (reference sequence). CDR3 region: CASSRTGQPYEQYF. In DNA form, the CDR3 reads TGTGCCAGTAGTAGAACTGGACAGCCCTACGAGCAGTACTTC. Full variable domain (outside the CDR3, taken from reference TRBV19 and TRBJ2-7): DGGITQSPKYLFRKEGQNVTLSCEQNLNHDAMYWYRQDPGQGLRLIYYSQIVNDFQKGDIAEGYSVSREKKESFPLTVTSAQKNPTAFYLCASSRTGQPYEQYFGPGTRLTVT.

Only a few counts were recorded for this clonotype. The V and J genes are TRBV7-2 and TRBJ1-6; D is uncertain. This CDR3 comprises 15 residues. Germline lookup yields CDR1 SGHTA and CDR2 FQGNSA. Trimming cost V 2 bases and J 9 bases, with 14 bases left between them. The CDR3 sequence is CASSLSYSTGSPLHF. CDR3 coding DNA: TGTGCCAGCAGCTTATCGTACTCAACTGGTTCACCCCTCCACTTT.